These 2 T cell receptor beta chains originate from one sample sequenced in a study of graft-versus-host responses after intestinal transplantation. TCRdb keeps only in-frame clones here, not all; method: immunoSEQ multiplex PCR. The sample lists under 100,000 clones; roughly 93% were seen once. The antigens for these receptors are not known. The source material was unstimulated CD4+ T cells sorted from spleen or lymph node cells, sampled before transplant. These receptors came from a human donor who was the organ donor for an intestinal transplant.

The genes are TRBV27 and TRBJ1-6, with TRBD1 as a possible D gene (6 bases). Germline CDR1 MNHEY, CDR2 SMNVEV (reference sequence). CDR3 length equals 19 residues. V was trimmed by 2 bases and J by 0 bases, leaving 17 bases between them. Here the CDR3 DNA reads TGTGCCAGCAGTTTAAGAGCCAGGGGACCCGGCTCCTATAATTCACCCCTCCACTTT. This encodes CASSLRARGPGSYNSPLHF.

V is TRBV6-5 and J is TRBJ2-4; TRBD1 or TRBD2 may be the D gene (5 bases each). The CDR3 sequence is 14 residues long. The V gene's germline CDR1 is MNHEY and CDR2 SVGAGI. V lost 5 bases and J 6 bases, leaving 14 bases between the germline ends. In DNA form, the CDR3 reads TGTGCCAGCAGTACCCGGGACCGCGGAAACATTCAGTACTTC. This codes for CASSTRDRGNIQYF.